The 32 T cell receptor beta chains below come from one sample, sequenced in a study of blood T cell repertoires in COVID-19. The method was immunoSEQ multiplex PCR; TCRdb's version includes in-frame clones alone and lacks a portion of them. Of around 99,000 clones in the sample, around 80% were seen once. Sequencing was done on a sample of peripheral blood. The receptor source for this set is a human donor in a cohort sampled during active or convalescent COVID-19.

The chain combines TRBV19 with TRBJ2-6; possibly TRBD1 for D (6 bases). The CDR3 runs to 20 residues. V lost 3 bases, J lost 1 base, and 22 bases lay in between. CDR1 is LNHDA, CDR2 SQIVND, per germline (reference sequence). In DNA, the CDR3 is TGTGCCAGTAGTATGGAAGCCCCCGACAGGCTGATATCTGGGGCCAACGTCCTGACTTTC. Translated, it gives CASSMEAPDRLISGANVLTF.

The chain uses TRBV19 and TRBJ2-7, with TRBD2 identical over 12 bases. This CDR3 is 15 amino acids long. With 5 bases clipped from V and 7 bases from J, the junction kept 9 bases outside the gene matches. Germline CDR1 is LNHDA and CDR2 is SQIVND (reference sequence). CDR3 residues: CASSVYTSGRIEQYF. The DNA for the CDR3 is TGTGCCAGTAGTGTCTATACTAGCGGGAGGATTGAGCAGTACTTC. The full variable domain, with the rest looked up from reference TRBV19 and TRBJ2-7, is DGGITQSPKYLFRKEGQNVTLSCEQNLNHDAMYWYRQDPGQGLRLIYYSQIVNDFQKGDIAEGYSVSREKKESFPLTVTSAQKNPTAFYLCASSVYTSGRIEQYFGPGTRLTVT.

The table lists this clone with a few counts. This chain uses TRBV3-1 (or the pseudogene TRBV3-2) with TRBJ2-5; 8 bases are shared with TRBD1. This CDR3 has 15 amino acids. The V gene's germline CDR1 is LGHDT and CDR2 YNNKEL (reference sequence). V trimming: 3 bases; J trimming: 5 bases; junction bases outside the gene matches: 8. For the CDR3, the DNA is TGTGCCAGCAGCCACTCCGGACAGGGCAGGGAGACCCAGTACTTC. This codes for CASSHSGQGRETQYF.

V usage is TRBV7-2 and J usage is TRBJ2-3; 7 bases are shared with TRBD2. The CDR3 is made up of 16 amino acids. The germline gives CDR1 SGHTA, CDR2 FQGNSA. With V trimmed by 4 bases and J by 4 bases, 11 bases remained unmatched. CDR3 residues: CASSSGGAGESDTQYF. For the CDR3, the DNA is TGTGCCAGCAGCTCCGGCGGGGCGGGAGAGTCAGATACGCAGTATTTT.

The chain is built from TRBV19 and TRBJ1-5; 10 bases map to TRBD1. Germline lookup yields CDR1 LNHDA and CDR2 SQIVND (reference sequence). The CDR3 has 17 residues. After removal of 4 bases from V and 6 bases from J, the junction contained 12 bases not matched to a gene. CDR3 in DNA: TGTGCCAGTAGTAGCCGGGACAGGGGATTCCAAGGTCAGCCCCAGCATTTT. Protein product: CASSSRDRGFQGQPQHF.

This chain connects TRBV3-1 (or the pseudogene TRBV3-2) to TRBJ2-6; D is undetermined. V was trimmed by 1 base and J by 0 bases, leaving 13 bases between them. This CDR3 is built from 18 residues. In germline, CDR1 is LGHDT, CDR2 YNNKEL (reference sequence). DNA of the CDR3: TGTGCCAGCAGCCAAGGCAGGTTCTATTGCTCTGGGGCCAACGTCCTGACTTTC. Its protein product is CASSQGRFYCSGANVLTF.

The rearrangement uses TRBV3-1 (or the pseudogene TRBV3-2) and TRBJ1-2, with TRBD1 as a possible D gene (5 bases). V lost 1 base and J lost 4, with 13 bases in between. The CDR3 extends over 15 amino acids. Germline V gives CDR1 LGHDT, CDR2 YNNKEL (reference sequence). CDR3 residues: CASSQVGGFFYGYTF. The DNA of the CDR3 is TGTGCCAGCAGCCAAGTGGGGGGTTTTTTCTATGGCTACACCTTC.

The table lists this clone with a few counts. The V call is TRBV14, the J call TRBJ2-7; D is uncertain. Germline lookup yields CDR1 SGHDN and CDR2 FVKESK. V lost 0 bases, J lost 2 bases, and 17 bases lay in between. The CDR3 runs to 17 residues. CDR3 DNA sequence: TGTGCCAGCAGCCAAGACATCTCGCCAGGCTTCCCCTACGAGCAGTACTTC. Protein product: CASSQDISPGFPYEQYF.

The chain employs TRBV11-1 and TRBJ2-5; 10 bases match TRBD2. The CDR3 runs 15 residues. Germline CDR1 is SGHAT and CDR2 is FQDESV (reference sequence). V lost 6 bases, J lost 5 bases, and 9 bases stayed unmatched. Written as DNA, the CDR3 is TGTGCCAGCAGAATGGGGCTAGCGGGAGTTGAGACCCAGTACTTC. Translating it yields CASRMGLAGVETQYF.

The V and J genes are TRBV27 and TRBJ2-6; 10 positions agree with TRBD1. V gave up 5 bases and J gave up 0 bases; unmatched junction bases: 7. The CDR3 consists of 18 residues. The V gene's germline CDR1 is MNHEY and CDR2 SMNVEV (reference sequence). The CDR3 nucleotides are TGTGCCAGCAGTCGGACAGGGGGTTACCGCTCTGGGGCCAACGTCCTGACTTTC. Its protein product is CASSRTGGYRSGANVLTF.

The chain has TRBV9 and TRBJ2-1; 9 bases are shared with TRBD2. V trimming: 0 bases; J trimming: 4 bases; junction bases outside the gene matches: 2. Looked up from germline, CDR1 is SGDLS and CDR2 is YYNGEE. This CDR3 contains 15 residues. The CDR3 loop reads CASSVVAGGYNEQFF. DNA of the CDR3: TGTGCCAGCAGCGTAGTCGCGGGGGGGTACAATGAGCAGTTCTTC.

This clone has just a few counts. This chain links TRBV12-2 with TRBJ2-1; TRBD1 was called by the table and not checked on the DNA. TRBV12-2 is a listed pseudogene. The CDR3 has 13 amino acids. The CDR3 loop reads CASRLQGINEQFF. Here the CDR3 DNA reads TGTGCAAGTCGCTTACAGGGGATCAATGAGCAGTTCTTC.

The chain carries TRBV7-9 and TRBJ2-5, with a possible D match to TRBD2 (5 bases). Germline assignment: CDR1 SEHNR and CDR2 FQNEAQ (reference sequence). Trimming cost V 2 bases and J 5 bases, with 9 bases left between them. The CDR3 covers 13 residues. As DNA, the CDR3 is TGTGCCAGCAGCTTACCTAGCCGGGAGACCCAGTACTTC. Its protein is CASSLPSRETQYF. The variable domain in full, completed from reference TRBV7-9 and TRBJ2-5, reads DTGVSQNPRHKITKRGQNVTFRCDPISEHNRLYWYRQTLGQGPEFLTYFQNEAQLEKSRLLSDRFSAERPKGSFSTLEIQRTEQGDSAMYLCASSLPSRETQYFGPGTRLLVL.

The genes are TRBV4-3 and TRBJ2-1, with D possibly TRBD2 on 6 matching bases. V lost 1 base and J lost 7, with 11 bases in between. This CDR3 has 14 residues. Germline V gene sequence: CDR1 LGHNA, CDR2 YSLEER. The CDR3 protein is CASSQGGTFNEQFF. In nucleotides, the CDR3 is TGCGCCAGCAGCCAAGGCGGGACCTTTAATGAGCAGTTCTTC.

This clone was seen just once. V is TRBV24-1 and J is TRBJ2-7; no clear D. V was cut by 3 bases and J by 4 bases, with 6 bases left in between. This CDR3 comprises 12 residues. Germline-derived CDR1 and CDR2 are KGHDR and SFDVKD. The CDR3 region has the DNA TGTGCCACCAGTGATATCGGGTACGAGCAGTACTTC. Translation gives CATSDIGYEQYF.

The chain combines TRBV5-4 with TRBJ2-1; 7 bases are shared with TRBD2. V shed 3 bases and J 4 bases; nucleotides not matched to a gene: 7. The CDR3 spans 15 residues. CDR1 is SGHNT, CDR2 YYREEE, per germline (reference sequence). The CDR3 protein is CASSYSWGGYNEQFF. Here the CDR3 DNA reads TGTGCCAGCAGCTACAGCTGGGGGGGGTACAATGAGCAGTTCTTC.

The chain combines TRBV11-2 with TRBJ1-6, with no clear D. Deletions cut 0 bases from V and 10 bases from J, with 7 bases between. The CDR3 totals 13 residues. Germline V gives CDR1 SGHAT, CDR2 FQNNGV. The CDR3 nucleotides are TGTGCCAGCAGCTTAGACAGGAGGTCACCCCTCCACTTT. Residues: CASSLDRRSPLHF. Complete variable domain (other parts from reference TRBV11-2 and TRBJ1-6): EAGVAQSPRYKIIEKRQSVAFWCNPISGHATLYWYQQILGQGPKLLIQFQNNGVVDDSQLPKDRFSAERLKGVDSTLKIQPAKLEDSAVYLCASSLDRRSPLHFGNGTRLTVT.

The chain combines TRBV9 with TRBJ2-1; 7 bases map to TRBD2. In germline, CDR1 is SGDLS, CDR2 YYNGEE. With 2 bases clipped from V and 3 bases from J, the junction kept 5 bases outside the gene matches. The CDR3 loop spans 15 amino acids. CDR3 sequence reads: CASSVDGTNYNEQFF. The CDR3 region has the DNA TGTGCCAGCAGCGTTGACGGGACTAACTACAATGAGCAGTTCTTC.

The CDR3 DNA follows: TGTGCCAGCAGTTCGACGGGAGGGTCCTACAATGAGCAGTTCTTC. Residues: CASSSTGGSYNEQFF. The chain employs TRBV6-2 or TRBV6-3 and TRBJ2-1, with 8 bases fitting TRBD2. CDR3 size: 15 residues. V dropped 4 bases and J dropped 1; count of bases not matched to a gene: 3. Germline V lookup: CDR1 MNHEY, CDR2 SVGEGT.

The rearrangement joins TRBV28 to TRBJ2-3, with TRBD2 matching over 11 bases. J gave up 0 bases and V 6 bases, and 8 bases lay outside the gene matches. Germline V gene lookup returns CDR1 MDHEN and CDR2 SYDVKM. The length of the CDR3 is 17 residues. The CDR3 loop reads CASRPPSGGFSTDTQYF. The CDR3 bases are TGTGCCAGCAGACCTCCTAGCGGGGGGTTTAGCACAGATACGCAGTATTTT.

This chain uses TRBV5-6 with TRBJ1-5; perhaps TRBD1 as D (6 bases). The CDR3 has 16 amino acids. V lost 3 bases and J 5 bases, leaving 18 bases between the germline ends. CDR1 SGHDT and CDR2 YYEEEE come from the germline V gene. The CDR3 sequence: CASSSTGSGLDQPQHF. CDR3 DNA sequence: TGTGCCAGCAGCTCGACAGGTTCTGGTCTTGATCAGCCCCAGCATTTT.

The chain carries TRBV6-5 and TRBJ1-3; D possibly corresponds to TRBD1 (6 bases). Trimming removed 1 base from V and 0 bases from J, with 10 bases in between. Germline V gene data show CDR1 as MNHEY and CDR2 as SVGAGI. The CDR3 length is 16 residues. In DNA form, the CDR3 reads TGTGCCAGCAGTTACTACCCAGGGGACTCTGGAAACACCATATATTTT. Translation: CASSYYPGDSGNTIYF.

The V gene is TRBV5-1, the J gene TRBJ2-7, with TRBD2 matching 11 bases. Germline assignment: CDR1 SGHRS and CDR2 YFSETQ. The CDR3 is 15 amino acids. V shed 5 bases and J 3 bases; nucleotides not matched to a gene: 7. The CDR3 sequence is CASRVGLAASYEQYF. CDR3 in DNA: TGCGCCAGCAGGGTGGGACTAGCGGCCAGCTACGAGCAGTACTTC.

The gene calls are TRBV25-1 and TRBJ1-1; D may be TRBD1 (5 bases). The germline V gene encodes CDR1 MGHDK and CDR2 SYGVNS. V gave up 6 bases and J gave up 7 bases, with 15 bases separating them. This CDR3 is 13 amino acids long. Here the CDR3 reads CASSPGGTVEAFF. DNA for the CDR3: TGTGCCAGCAGCCCCGGGGGGACGGTTGAAGCTTTCTTT.

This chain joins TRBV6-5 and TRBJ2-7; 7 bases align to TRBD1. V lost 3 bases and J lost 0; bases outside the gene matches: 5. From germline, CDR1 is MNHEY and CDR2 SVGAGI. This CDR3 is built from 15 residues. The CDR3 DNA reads TGTGCCAGCAGTTATCGCTGGGACAGCTCCTACGAGCAGTACTTC. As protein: CASSYRWDSSYEQYF.

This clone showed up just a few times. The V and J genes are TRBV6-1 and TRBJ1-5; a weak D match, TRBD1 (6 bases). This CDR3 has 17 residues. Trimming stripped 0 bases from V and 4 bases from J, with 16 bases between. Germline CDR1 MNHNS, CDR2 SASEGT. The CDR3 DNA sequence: TGTGCCAGCAGTGAAGCGCGTCCAGGGGTGATAAATCAGCCCCAGCATTTT. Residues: CASSEARPGVINQPQHF.

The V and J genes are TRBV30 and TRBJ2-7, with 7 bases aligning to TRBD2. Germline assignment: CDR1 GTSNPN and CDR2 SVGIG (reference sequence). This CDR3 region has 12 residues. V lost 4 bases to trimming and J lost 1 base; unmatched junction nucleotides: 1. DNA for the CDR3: TGTGCCTGGACGGGGGGATCCTACGAGCAGTACTTC. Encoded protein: CAWTGGSYEQYF.

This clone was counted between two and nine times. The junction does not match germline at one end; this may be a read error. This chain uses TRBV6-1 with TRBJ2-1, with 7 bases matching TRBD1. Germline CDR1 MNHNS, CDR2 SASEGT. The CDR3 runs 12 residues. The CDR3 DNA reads TGTGCCAGTAGAATTTGGGACAGTCCTCATCTCTTC. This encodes CASRIWDSPHLF.

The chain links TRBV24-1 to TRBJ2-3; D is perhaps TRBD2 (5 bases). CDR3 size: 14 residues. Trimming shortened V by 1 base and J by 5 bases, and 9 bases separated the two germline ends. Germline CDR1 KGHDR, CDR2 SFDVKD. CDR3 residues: CATSDFKDLDTQYF. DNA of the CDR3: TGTGCCACCAGTGATTTCAAGGACTTAGATACGCAGTATTTT.

The CDR3 nucleotides read TGTGCCAGCAGATCCGACAGCCAAGGAAACACCATATATTTT. Protein sequence: CASRSDSQGNTIYF. The genes are TRBV6-5 and TRBJ1-3, with TRBD1 as a possible D gene (5 bases). The CDR3 is 14 residues long. Trimming shortened V by 6 bases and J by 4 bases, and 13 bases separated the two germline ends. Germline CDR1 MNHEY, CDR2 SVGAGI.

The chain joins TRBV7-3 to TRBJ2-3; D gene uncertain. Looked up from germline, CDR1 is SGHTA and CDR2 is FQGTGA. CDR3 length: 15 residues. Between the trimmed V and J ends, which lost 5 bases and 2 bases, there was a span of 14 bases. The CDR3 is CASSRGRLLTDTQYF. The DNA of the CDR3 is TGTGCCAGCAGCCGCGGAAGGCTCCTCACAGATACGCAGTATTTT.

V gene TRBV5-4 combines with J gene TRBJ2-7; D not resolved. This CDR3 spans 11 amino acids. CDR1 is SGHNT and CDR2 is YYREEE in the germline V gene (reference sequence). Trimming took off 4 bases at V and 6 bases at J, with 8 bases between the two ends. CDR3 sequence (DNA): TGTGCCAGCAGCCTCAGAAGCGAGCAGTACTTC. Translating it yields CASSLRSEQYF.